These 32 T cell receptor beta chains came from one sample sequenced in a study of technical replicates of blood from a few donors. The protocol was immunoSEQ multiplex PCR, while the TCRdb copy is restricted to in-frame clones and leaves out a portion. Among more than 90,000 clones listed, approximately 96% were seen once. Sample: T cells isolated from PBMCs. These receptors originate from a human donor in good health.

The chain links TRBV6-1 to TRBJ1-1, with D unresolved. Germline values: CDR1 MNHNS, CDR2 SASEGT. CDR3 length: 14 residues. The ends were cut back, 1 base at V and 8 bases at J, with 14 bases in the middle. CDR3 residues: CASSEVGSGSEAFF. DNA of the CDR3: TGTGCCAGCAGTGAAGTCGGGTCGGGTTCCGAAGCTTTCTTT.

This chain connects TRBV5-1 to TRBJ2-1; 7 nucleotides align to TRBD2. This CDR3 has 15 amino acids. V was clipped by 5 bases and J by 0 bases; unmatched bases: 5. The germline CDR1 and CDR2 sequences are SGHRS and YFSETQ. CDR3 nucleotide sequence: TGCGCCAGCAGGCTCAGCGGGACCTCCTACAATGAGCAGTTCTTC. Its translation: CASRLSGTSYNEQFF.

The chain uses TRBV30 and TRBJ2-2, with 11 bases matching TRBD2. The CDR3 extends over 15 amino acids. CDR1 GTSNPN and CDR2 SVGIG come from the germline V gene (reference sequence). Unmatched junction bases numbered 10, after V lost 4 bases and J lost 9 bases. CDR3 residues: CAWTTGLAGARELFF. The CDR3 bases are TGTGCCTGGACTACCGGACTAGCGGGCGCCCGGGAGCTGTTTTTT. Drawing the rest from reference TRBV30 and TRBJ2-2, the complete variable domain is SQTIHQWPATLVQPVGSPLSLECTVEGTSNPNLYWYRQAAGRGLQLLFYSVGIGQISSEVPQNLSASRPQDRQFILSSKKLLLSDSGFYLCAWTTGLAGARELFFGEGSRLTVL.

This chain connects TRBV5-4 to TRBJ2-7; possibly TRBD2 for D (6 bases). V lost 2 bases and J 0 bases, leaving 9 bases between the germline ends. The CDR3 loop spans 14 amino acids. CDR1 is SGHNT, CDR2 YYREEE, per germline (reference sequence). The CDR3 region has the DNA TGTGCCAGCAGCTTCGGAGGGAGCTCCTACGAGCAGTACTTC. As protein: CASSFGGSSYEQYF.

This clone has a handful of counts. This chain links TRBV28 with TRBJ1-2; D is ambiguous. The germline V gene has CDR1 MDHEN and CDR2 SYDVKM. CDR3 size: 13 residues. V lost 3 bases to trimming and J lost 8 bases, with 13 bases between them. The CDR3 DNA is TGTGCCAGCAGTTTTAAGAGGGCGAGGGGCTACACCTTC. Translation gives CASSFKRARGYTF.

J is TRBJ2-2 and V is TRBV6-5; possibly TRBD1 for D (6 bases). V gave up 4 bases and J gave up 7 bases, with 13 bases separating them. The CDR3 spans 14 residues. The V gene's germline CDR1 is MNHEY and CDR2 SVGAGI. The CDR3 DNA follows: TGTGCCAGCAGTTCGACAGGATGGGTCGGGGAGCTGTTTTTT. It yields the protein CASSSTGWVGELFF.

This clone came up once. In nucleotides, the CDR3 is TGTGCCAGTACCCAGGGACAATTAAATTCACCCCTCCACTTT. Its protein is CASTQGQLNSPLHF. The chain employs TRBV19 and TRBJ1-6; tentatively, D is TRBD1 (6 bases). The V end lost 7 bases, the J end lost 7 bases, and 14 bases lay between the germline ends. The CDR3 has 14 amino acids. Germline-derived CDR1 and CDR2 are LNHDA and SQIVND (reference sequence).

The chain is built from TRBV10-1 and TRBJ2-3; 14 positions agree with TRBD2. There are 16 residues in the CDR3. The V gene's germline CDR1 is WNHNN and CDR2 SYGVQD (reference sequence). Trimming took 7 bases from V and 2 from J; bases not matched to a gene: 5. The CDR3 region has the DNA TGCGCCAGCACCGCGGGACTAGCGGGAGACACAGATACGCAGTATTTT. Translated, it gives CASTAGLAGDTDTQYF.

The rearrangement joins TRBV5-1 to TRBJ2-1; 10 nucleotides align to TRBD2. The CDR3 loop spans 17 amino acids. Germline-derived CDR1 and CDR2 are SGHRS and YFSETQ. With V trimmed by 3 bases and J by 10 bases, 16 bases remained unmatched. The CDR3 DNA sequence: TGCGCCAGCAGCTCCCGGGCCATCCTAGCGGGAGTCGAAGAGCAGTTCTTC. This translates into CASSSRAILAGVEEQFF.

The rearrangement links TRBV28 to TRBJ2-7, with TRBD1 matching 9 bases. The V and J ends lost 4 bases and 5 bases, in that order; junction bases with no gene match: 15. The V gene's germline CDR1 is MDHEN and CDR2 SYDVKM. The CDR3 is made up of 17 amino acids. The CDR3 sequence: CASSSPNRGRGWHEQYF. The CDR3 bases are TGTGCCAGCAGTTCGCCAAACAGGGGGCGCGGGTGGCACGAGCAGTACTTC.

This sequence joins TRBV5-1 and TRBJ2-3; 8 bases are shared with TRBD2. This CDR3 spans 16 amino acids. Trimming cost V 4 bases and J 1 base; bases outside gene matches: 8. Germline CDR1 SGHRS, CDR2 YFSETQ. The chain's CDR3 is CASSQRGGVGTDTQYF. CDR3 DNA sequence: TGCGCCAGCAGCCAACGGGGGGGCGTGGGCACAGATACGCAGTATTTT.

V and J are TRBV6-5 and TRBJ2-3, with TRBD2 matching over 8 bases. V shed 2 bases, J shed 9 bases, and the junction held 7 bases outside the gene matches. Germline CDR1 is MNHEY and CDR2 is SVGAGI. This CDR3 has 14 amino acids. The DNA of the CDR3 is TGTGCCAGCAGTTACGCGGGGGGCGCCAGGACGCAGTATTTT. Its protein is CASSYAGGARTQYF.

This clone was counted once. In nucleotides, the CDR3 is TGTGCCAGCAGCCCGACGGGGTTTGAGCAGTACTTC. Residues: CASSPTGFEQYF. The chain uses TRBV7-9 and TRBJ2-7; D perhaps matches TRBD2 (5 bases). The V gene's germline CDR1 is SEHNR and CDR2 FQNEAQ (reference sequence). V lost 5 bases and J lost 7, with 12 bases in between. The CDR3 has 12 amino acids.

This chain joins TRBV5-1 and TRBJ2-2; a weak D match, TRBD1 (6 bases). Germline values: CDR1 SGHRS, CDR2 YFSETQ. The CDR3 is 15 residues long. V was shortened by 0 bases and J by 5 bases, with 11 bases between the two germline ends. CDR3 DNA: TGCGCCAGCAGCTTGGACAGGGTTATAACCGGGGAGCTGTTTTTT. Encoded protein: CASSLDRVITGELFF.

The chain couples TRBV5-8 to TRBJ2-5; TRBD1 matches at 8 bases. This CDR3 is 14 amino acids long. CDR1 and CDR2 from the germline V gene are SGHTS and YDEGEE. V shed 4 bases, J shed 1 base, and the junction held 3 bases outside the gene matches. CDR3 nucleotide sequence: TGTGCCAGCAGCAAGGGACAGGTCCAAGAGACCCAGTACTTC. Amino acids: CASSKGQVQETQYF.

V gene TRBV5-4 combines with J gene TRBJ1-3, with unresolved D. V lost 0 bases to trimming and J lost 8 bases, with 6 bases between them. Per the germline V gene, CDR1 is SGHNT and CDR2 is YYREEE (reference sequence). The CDR3 loop spans 12 amino acids. This CDR3 is CASSLDGHTIYF. CDR3 nucleotides: TGTGCCAGCAGCTTGGATGGGCACACCATATATTTT.

The V gene is TRBV5-1, the J gene TRBJ2-1; no definite D call. V was shortened by 1 base and J by 9 bases, with 8 bases between the two germline ends. The germline V gene encodes CDR1 SGHRS and CDR2 YFSETQ. This CDR3 is built from 12 residues. The CDR3 spells CASSLRSSEQFF. In DNA form, the CDR3 reads TGCGCCAGCAGCTTGCGATCTAGTGAGCAGTTCTTC.

V and J are TRBV5-6 and TRBJ2-3, with a possible D match to TRBD1 (6 bases). CDR1 and CDR2 from the germline V gene are SGHDT and YYEEEE. The ends were cut back, 0 bases at V and 3 bases at J, with 14 bases in the middle. The CDR3 extends over 16 amino acids. The CDR3 loop reads CASSLVSQGRTDTQYF. The CDR3 DNA reads TGTGCCAGCAGCTTGGTGTCACAGGGTCGGACAGATACGCAGTATTTT.

V usage is TRBV2 and J usage is TRBJ2-7; a weak D match, TRBD2 (6 bases). Germline loops: CDR1 SNHLY, CDR2 FYNNEI. V was pared by 4 bases and J by 3 bases, with 13 bases between. This CDR3 has 14 amino acids. Here the CDR3 reads CASSGSGVRYEQYF. The CDR3 bases are TGTGCCAGCAGTGGATCGGGGGTCCGCTACGAGCAGTACTTC.

The chain has TRBV11-2 and TRBJ2-7, with 7 bases that match TRBD2. Trimming removed 1 base from V and 0 bases from J; junction bases left unmatched: 15. Germline V CDR1 and CDR2: SGHAT, FQNNGV. CDR3 size: 19 residues. The CDR3: CASSLVPRGPRDYSYEQYF. DNA of the CDR3: TGTGCCAGCAGCTTAGTTCCGAGGGGCCCCCGGGACTACTCCTACGAGCAGTACTTC.

The J gene is TRBJ1-1, the V gene TRBV4-1; D ambiguous. Germline CDR1 is MGHRA and CDR2 is YSYEKL. This CDR3 region has 12 residues. V shed 4 bases and J shed 12 bases, with 15 bases lying between them. The CDR3 bases are TGCGCCAGCAGCCCTCCGGGAGAGGCATCTTTCTTT. Encoded protein: CASSPPGEASFF.

The gene calls are TRBV2 and TRBJ2-7; 7 nucleotides align to TRBD2. Germline V gives CDR1 SNHLY, CDR2 FYNNEI. The CDR3 is made up of 14 amino acids. Losses at the gene ends were 9 bases for V and 6 bases for J; bases not matched to a gene: 14. CDR3 protein: CASTYRAGDVEQYF. The CDR3 DNA reads TGTGCCAGTACCTATCGCGCGGGAGATGTCGAGCAGTACTTC.

The chain is built from TRBV7-9 and TRBJ1-1; 8 nucleotides match TRBD1. The CDR3 covers 15 residues. Looked up from germline, CDR1 is SEHNR and CDR2 is FQNEAQ (reference sequence). V shed 3 bases and J 0 bases; nucleotides not matched to a gene: 3. The CDR3 sequence is CASSLGTGMNTEAFF. The CDR3 DNA reads TGTGCCAGCAGCTTGGGGACAGGCATGAACACTGAAGCTTTCTTT. The variable domain in full, with the rest retrieved from reference TRBV7-9 and TRBJ1-1, is DTGVSQNPRHKITKRGQNVTFRCDPISEHNRLYWYRQTLGQGPEFLTYFQNEAQLEKSRLLSDRFSAERPKGSFSTLEIQRTEQGDSAMYLCASSLGTGMNTEAFFGQGTRLTVV.

The J gene is TRBJ2-5, the V gene TRBV7-2; 12 nucleotides agree with TRBD2. The CDR3 is 15 amino acids. Germline V gives CDR1 SGHTA, CDR2 FQGNSA. J gave up 4 bases and V 6 bases, and 6 bases lay outside the gene matches. This CDR3 reads CASRTSGGRGETQYF. CDR3 sequence (DNA): TGTGCCAGCAGAACTAGCGGGGGGAGAGGAGAGACCCAGTACTTC. The full variable domain, completed using reference TRBV7-2 and TRBJ2-5, is GAGVSQSPSNKVTEKGKDVELRCDPISGHTALYWYRQSLGQGLEFLIYFQGNSAPDKSGLPSDRFSAERTGGSVSTLTIQRTQQEDSAVYLCASRTSGGRGETQYFGPGTRLLVL.

This clone was counted a single time. The rearrangement links TRBV5-1 to TRBJ1-3, with TRBD1 matching over 8 bases. The length of the CDR3 is 18 residues. V shed 2 bases and J 1 base; nucleotides not matched to a gene: 11. Germline CDR1 SGHRS, CDR2 YFSETQ. This CDR3 reads CASSLNFYDRGSGNTIYF. CDR3 nucleotides: TGCGCCAGCAGCTTAAACTTCTATGACAGGGGTTCTGGAAACACCATATATTTT.

V usage is TRBV5-1 and J usage is TRBJ2-3; 7 bases line up with TRBD1. This CDR3 comprises 14 residues. V lost 4 bases and J lost 2; bases outside the gene matches: 4. Germline CDR1 and CDR2: SGHRS and YFSETQ. CDR3 sequence reads: CASSQGTATDTQYF. The CDR3 DNA reads TGCGCCAGCAGCCAAGGGACAGCCACAGATACGCAGTATTTT.

This chain joins TRBV9 and TRBJ2-3, with 8 bases identical to TRBD2. Losses at the gene ends were 0 bases for V and 0 bases for J; bases not matched to a gene: 3. The CDR3 contains 16 residues. Germline V gene lookup returns CDR1 SGDLS and CDR2 YYNGEE. CDR3 loop: CASSVVAGTSTDTQYF. CDR3 DNA sequence: TGTGCCAGCAGCGTAGTAGCGGGAACTAGCACAGATACGCAGTATTTT. Combining the CDR3 with reference TRBV9 and TRBJ2-3 gives the whole variable domain DSGVTQTPKHLITATGQRVTLRCSPRSGDLSVYWYQQSLDQGLQFLIQYYNGEERAKGNILERFSAQQFPDLHSELNLSSLELGDSALYFCASSVVAGTSTDTQYFGPGTRLTVL.

The chain is built from TRBV5-4 and TRBJ2-3; 10 bases are a match to TRBD2. The CDR3 runs to 15 residues. Trimming at V came to 4 bases and at J to 2 bases, leaving 4 bases not matched to a gene. The germline V gene encodes CDR1 SGHNT and CDR2 YYREEE (reference sequence). CDR3 coding DNA: TGTGCCAGCAGCACTAGCGGGGTACCCACAGATACGCAGTATTTT. Translation gives CASSTSGVPTDTQYF. The variable domain in full, completed from reference TRBV5-4 and TRBJ2-3, reads ETGVTQSPTHLIKTRGQQVTLRCSSQSGHNTVSWYQQALGQGPQFIFQYYREEENGRGNFPPRFSGLQFPNYSSELNVNALELDDSALYLCASSTSGVPTDTQYFGPGTRLTVL.

The chain links TRBV5-1 to TRBJ1-4, with D perhaps TRBD1 (6 bases). This CDR3 region has 14 residues. From germline, CDR1 is SGHRS and CDR2 YFSETQ. The V and J ends lost 0 bases and 8 bases respectively, with 11 bases between them. The CDR3 DNA reads TGCGCCAGCAGCTTGGATTCAGGGGACGAAAAACTGTTTTTT. Translated, it gives CASSLDSGDEKLFF.

The genes are TRBV4-1 and TRBJ2-7; 8 bases map to TRBD1. With V trimmed by 1 base and J by 3 bases, 8 bases remained unmatched. This CDR3 has 16 amino acids. The V gene's germline CDR1 is MGHRA and CDR2 YSYEKL. CDR3 in amino acids: CASSQGRAGQGYEQYF. CDR3 nucleotides: TGCGCCAGCAGCCAAGGGAGGGCAGGACAGGGCTACGAGCAGTACTTC.

J is TRBJ2-7 and V is TRBV2; D is unclear. V was shortened by 3 bases and J by 5 bases, with 8 bases between the two germline ends. This CDR3 spans 12 amino acids. Germline V CDR1 and CDR2: SNHLY, FYNNEI. The chain's CDR3 is CASSDETHEQYF. The CDR3 DNA is TGTGCCAGCAGTGACGAAACTCACGAGCAGTACTTC.

The V call is TRBV11-2, the J call TRBJ1-2; TRBD1 is a possible D gene (5 bases). Germline loops: CDR1 SGHAT, CDR2 FQNNGV. The germline V and J ends were trimmed by 0 bases and 4 bases, with 12 bases remaining between them. CDR3 size: 15 residues. The CDR3 sequence: CASSLEGAGIYGYTF. CDR3 coding DNA: TGTGCCAGCAGCTTAGAGGGCGCAGGGATCTATGGCTACACCTTC.